The rows below give T cell receptor beta chains drawn from one sample of a study of beta chain features in type 1 diabetes. The data were produced by immunoSEQ multiplex PCR, yet TCRdb's version contains in-frame clones alone and is incomplete. The sample shows 100,000 to 150,000 clones, 17% of them seen only once. What was sequenced was central memory CD4+ T cells from blood. The receptors stem from a man aged 18 to 30 with type 1 diabetes. CDR3s include the opening cysteine and the closing phenylalanine or tryptophan.

v_call	j_call	cdr3_aa
TRBV28	TRBJ2-3	CASSSTDTQYF
TRBV27	TRBJ2-5	CASSLNPSGVQETQYF
TRBV4-3	TRBJ2-7	CASSLWARDSYEQYF
TRBV28	TRBJ2-5	CASSFRDRQETQYF
TRBV9	TRBJ2-6	CARSPAGANVLTF
TRBV6-5	TRBJ2-7	CASISASYEQYF
TRBV5-4	TRBJ2-7	CASSLEGPRLVEQYF
TRBV30	TRBJ1-1	CAWREAGALTFF
TRBV4-3	TRBJ2-3	CASSQIRDSTDTQYF
TRBV30	TRBJ2-3	CAWEAGGADTQYF
TRBV28	TRBJ2-1	CASSLPIAGQSSYNEQFF
TRBV15	TRBJ2-7	CATSPRLSSFSYEQYF
TRBV19	TRBJ2-1	CASSRDSYNEQFF
TRBV7-9	TRBJ2-1	CASTPPPRFGNEQFF
TRBV7-2	TRBJ1-1	CASSSMQGNTEAFF
TRBV5-1	TRBJ2-7	CASSPGTLPTYEQYF
TRBV2	TRBJ1-6	CATGVPNSPLHF
TRBV5-4	TRBJ2-7	CASSGSLLGTSEQYF
TRBV7-2	TRBJ2-3	CASSQLTDTQYF
TRBV4-2	TRBJ2-2	CASSQDRSTGELFF
TRBV10-3	TRBJ2-7	CAISVAGDGEQYF
TRBV15	TRBJ2-3	CATSRETASTDTQYF
TRBV6-5	TRBJ1-4	CASSYSGNEKLFF
TRBV4-3	TRBJ1-5	CASSQDAGNSNQPQHF
TRBV28	-	CASRQGQPSYEQYF
TRBV7-2	TRBJ2-5	CASSPRGDRGRETQYF
TRBV25-1	TRBJ2-7	CASSETPSSYEQYF
TRBV25-1	TRBJ2-1	CASSEYPGNEQFF
TRBV7-9	TRBJ2-3	CASSFDSSSTDTQYF
TRBV6-5	TRBJ1-1	CASSPRSGVDTEAFF
TRBV7-2	TRBJ2-7	CASRLAEGSEQYF
TRBV30	TRBJ2-1	CALSRDRGDNEQFF
TRBV6-6	TRBJ2-1	CASSEHNEQFF
TRBV2	TRBJ2-6	CASSEAGANVLTF
TRBV4-3	TRBJ1-2	CASSQDRTNYGYTF
TRBV4-3	TRBJ1-1	CASSQDPKPNTEAFF
TRBV29-1	TRBJ1-2	CSVGGPNYGYTF
TRBV30	TRBJ1-4	CAWSKTGGNEKLFF
TRBV30	TRBJ2-1	CAWSAVGTSGKNVQFF
TRBV9	TRBJ1-1	CASSERKNTEAFF
TRBV7-9	TRBJ2-1	CASSLGQNNEQFF
TRBV5-4	TRBJ1-4	CASSLGQGAGKLFF
TRBV7-9	TRBJ2-2	CASSLAGNRYTGELFF
TRBV9	TRBJ2-5	CAGARDRVPKTLQETQYF
TRBV4-3	TRBJ2-2	CASSHGGLAGLNTGELFF
TRBV7-2	TRBJ2-5	CASTPGGFRETQYF
TRBV7-2	TRBJ2-3	CASSLSSGGTDTQYF
TRBV9	TRBJ2-1	CAGGTSVNNEQFF